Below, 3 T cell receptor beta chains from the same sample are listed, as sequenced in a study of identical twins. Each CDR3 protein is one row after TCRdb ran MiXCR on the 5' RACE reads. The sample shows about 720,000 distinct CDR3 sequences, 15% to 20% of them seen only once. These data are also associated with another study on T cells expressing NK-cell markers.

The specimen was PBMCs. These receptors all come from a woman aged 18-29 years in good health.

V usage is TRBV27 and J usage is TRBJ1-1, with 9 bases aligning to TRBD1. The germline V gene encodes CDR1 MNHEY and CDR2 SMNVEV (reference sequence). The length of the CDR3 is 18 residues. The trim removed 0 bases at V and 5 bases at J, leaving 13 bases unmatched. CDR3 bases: TGTGCCAGCAGTTTATCGGGGTACGGAGGGACAGGGCGGACTGAAGCTTTCTTT. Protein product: CASSLSGYGGTGRTEAFF.

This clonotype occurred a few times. The CDR3 region is CATSRADNYGYTF. CDR3 bases: TGTGCCACCAGCAGAGCCGACAACTATGGCTACACCTTC. The genes are TRBV15 and TRBJ1-2, with no clear D. The CDR3 is made up of 13 amino acids. Germline V gene lookup returns CDR1 LNHNV and CDR2 YYDKDF (reference sequence). Trimming cost V 1 base and J 2 bases, with 5 bases left between them.

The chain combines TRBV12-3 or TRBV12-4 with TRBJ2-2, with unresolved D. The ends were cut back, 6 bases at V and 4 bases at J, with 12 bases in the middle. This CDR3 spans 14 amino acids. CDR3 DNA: TGTGCCAGCAGCCCTATAGTGGTCACCGGGGAGCTGTTTTTT. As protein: CASSPIVVTGELFF.